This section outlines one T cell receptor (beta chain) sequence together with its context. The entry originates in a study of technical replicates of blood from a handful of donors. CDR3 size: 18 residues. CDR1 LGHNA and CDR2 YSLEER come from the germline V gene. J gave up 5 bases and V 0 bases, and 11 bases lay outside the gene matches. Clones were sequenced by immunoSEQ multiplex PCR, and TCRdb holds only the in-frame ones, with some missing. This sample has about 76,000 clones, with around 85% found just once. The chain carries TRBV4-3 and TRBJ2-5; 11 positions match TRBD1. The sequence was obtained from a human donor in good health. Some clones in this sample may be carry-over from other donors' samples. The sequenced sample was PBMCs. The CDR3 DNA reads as TGCGCCAGCAGCCAAGACTATTGGGACAGGGGGTATGGGGAGACCCAGTACTTC. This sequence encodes CASSQDYWDRGYGETQYF.